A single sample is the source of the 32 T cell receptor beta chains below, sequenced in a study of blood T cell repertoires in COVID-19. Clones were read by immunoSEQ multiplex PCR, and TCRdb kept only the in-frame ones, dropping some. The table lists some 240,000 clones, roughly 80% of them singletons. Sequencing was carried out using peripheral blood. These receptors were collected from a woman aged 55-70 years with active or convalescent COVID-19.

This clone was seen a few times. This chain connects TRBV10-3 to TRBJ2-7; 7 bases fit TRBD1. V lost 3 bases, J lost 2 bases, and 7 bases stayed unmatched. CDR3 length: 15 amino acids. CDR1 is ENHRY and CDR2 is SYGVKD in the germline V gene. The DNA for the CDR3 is TGTGCCATCAGTGATAATGGACAGGCCACCTACGAGCAGTACTTC. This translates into CAISDNGQATYEQYF.

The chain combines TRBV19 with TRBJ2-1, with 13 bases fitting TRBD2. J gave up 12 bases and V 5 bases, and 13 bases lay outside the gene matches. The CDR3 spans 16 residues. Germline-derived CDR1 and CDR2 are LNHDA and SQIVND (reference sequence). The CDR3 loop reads CASSSATSGGPRWQFF. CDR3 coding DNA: TGTGCCAGTAGTTCGGCGACTAGCGGGGGGCCCCGATGGCAGTTCTTC.

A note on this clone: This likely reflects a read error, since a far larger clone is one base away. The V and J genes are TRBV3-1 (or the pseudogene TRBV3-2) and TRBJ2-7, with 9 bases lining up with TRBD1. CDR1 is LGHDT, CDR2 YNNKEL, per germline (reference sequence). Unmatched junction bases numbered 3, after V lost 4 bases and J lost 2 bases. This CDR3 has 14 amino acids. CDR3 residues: CASSRGTGTYEQYF. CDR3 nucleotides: TGTGCCAGCAGCCGTGGGACAGGGACCTACGAGCAGTACTTC.

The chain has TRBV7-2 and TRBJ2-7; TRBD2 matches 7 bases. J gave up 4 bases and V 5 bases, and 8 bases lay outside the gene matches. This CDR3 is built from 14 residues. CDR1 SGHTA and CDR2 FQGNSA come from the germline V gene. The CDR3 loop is CASSPTGTTYEQYF. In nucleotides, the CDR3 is TGTGCCAGCAGCCCTACCGGGACTACTTACGAGCAGTACTTC.

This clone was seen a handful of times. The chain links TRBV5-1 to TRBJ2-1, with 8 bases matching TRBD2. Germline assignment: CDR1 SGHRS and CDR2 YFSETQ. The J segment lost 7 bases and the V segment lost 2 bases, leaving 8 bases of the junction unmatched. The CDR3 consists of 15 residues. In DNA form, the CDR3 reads TGCGCCAGCAGCTTTCGGGGGGGCGCTTTAAATGAGCAGTTCTTC. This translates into CASSFRGGALNEQFF.

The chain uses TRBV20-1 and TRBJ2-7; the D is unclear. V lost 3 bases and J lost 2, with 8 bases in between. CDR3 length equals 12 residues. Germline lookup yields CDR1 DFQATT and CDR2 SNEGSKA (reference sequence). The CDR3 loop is CSASLRTYEQYF. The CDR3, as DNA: TGCAGTGCTAGTTTGCGGACCTACGAGCAGTACTTC.

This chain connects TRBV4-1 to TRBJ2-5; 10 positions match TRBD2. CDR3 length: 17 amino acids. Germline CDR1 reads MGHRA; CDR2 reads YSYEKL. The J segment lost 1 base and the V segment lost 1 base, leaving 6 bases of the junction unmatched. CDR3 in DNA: TGCGCCAGCAGCCAAGGTTTACTAGCGGGGCCCCAAGAGACCCAGTACTTC. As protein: CASSQGLLAGPQETQYF.

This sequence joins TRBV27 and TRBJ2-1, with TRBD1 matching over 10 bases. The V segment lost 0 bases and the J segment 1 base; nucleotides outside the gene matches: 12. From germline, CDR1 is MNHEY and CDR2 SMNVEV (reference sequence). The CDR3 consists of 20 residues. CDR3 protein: CASSLSGQGPQIRSYNEQFF. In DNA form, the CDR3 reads TGTGCCAGCAGTTTATCGGGACAGGGGCCTCAGATCCGGTCCTACAATGAGCAGTTCTTC.

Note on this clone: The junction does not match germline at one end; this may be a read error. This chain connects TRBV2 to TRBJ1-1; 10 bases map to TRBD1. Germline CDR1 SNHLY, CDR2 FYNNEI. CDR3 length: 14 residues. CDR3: CASSEVPGQGRVGF. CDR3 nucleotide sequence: TGTGCCAGCAGTGAAGTCCCGGGACAGGGGCGAGTAGGCTTT.

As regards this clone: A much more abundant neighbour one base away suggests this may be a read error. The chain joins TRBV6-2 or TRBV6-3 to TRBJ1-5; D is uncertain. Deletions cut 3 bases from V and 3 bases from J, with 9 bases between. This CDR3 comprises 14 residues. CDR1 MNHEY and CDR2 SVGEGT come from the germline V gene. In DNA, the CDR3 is TGTGCCAGCAGTTATTCGGGGAACAATCAGCCCCAGCATTTT. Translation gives CASSYSGNNQPQHF.

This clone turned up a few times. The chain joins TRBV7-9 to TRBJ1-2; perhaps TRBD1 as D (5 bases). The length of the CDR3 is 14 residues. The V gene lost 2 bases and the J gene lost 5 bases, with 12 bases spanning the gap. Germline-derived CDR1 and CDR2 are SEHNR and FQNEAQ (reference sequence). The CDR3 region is CASSLPPRDYGYTF. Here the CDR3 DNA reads TGTGCCAGCAGCTTACCCCCCAGGGATTATGGCTACACCTTC.

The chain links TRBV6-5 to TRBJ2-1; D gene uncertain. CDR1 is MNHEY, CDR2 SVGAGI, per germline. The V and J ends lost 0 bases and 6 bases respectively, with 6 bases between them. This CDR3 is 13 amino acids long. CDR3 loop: CASSYSMRNEQFF. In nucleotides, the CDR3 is TGTGCCAGCAGTTACTCGATGCGCAATGAGCAGTTCTTC.

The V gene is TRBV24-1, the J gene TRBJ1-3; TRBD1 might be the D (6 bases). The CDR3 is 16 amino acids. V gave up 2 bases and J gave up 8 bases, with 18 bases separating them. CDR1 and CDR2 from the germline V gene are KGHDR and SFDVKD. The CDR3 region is CATSDWGGAPRDTIYF. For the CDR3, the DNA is TGTGCCACCAGTGATTGGGGGGGGGCCCCGAGGGACACCATATATTTT.

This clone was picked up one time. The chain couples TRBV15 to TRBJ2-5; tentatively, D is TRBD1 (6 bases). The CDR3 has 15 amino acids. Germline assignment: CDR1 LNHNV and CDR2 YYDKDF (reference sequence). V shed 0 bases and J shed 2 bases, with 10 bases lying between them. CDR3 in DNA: TGTGCCACCAGCAGAGACGGGACATCTCAAGAGACCCAGTACTTC. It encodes CATSRDGTSQETQYF.

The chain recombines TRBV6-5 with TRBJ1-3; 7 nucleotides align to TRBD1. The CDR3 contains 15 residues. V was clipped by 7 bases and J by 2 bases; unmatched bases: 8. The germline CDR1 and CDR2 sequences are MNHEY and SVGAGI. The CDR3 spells CASKTDRDPGNTIYF. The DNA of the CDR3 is TGTGCCAGCAAAACCGACAGGGACCCTGGAAACACCATATATTTT.

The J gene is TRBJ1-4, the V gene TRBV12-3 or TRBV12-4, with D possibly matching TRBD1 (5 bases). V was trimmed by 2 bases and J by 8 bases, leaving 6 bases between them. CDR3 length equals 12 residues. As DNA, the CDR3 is TGTGCCAGCAGTTTACAGGGAGAAAAACTGTTTTTT. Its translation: CASSLQGEKLFF.

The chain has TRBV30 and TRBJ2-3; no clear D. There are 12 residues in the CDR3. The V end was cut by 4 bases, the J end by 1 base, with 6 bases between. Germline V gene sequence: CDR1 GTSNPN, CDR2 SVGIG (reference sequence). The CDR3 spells CAWNVGTDTQYF. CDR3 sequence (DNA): TGTGCCTGGAACGTAGGCACAGATACGCAGTATTTT.

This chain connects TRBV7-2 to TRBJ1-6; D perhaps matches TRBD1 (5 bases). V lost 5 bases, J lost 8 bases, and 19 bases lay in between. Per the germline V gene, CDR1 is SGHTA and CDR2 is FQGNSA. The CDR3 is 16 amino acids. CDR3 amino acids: CASSQYEGRLYSPLHF. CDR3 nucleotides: TGTGCCAGCAGCCAGTATGAGGGGAGGCTGTATTCACCCCTCCACTTT.

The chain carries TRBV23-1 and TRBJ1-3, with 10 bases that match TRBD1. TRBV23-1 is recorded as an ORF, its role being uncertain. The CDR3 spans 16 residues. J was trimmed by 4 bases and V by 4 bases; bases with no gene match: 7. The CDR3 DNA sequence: TGCGCCAGCAGTCCCTCGACAGGGGGCGACGGAAACACCATATATTTT. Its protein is CASSPSTGGDGNTIYF.

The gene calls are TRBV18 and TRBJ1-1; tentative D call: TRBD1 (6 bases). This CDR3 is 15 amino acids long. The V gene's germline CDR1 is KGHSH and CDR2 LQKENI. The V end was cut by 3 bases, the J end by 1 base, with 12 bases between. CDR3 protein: CASSPTGLGNTEAFF. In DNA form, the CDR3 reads TGTGCCAGCTCACCTACAGGGCTTGGGAACACTGAAGCTTTCTTT. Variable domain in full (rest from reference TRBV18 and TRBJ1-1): NAGVMQNPRHLVRRRGQEARLRCSPMKGHSHVYWYRQLPEEGLKFMVYLQKENIIDESGMPKERFSAEFPKEGPSILRIQQVVRGDSAAYFCASSPTGLGNTEAFFGQGTRLTVV.

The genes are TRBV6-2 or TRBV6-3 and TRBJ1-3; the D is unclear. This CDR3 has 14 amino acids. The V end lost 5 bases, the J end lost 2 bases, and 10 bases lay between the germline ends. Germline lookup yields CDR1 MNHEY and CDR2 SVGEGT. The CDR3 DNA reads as TGTGCCAGCAGTCAACCTAGCGCTGGAAACACCATATATTTT. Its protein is CASSQPSAGNTIYF.

CDR3 loop: CATKGTRVTTASIETQYF. DNA of the CDR3: TGTGCCACCAAGGGGACAAGAGTGACGACCGCCTCAATAGAGACCCAGTACTTC. The chain is built from TRBV24-1 and TRBJ2-5; D is possibly TRBD1 (6 bases). CDR3 length: 18 residues. V dropped 8 bases and J dropped 4 bases, with 28 bases sitting between them. Germline lookup yields CDR1 KGHDR and CDR2 SFDVKD.

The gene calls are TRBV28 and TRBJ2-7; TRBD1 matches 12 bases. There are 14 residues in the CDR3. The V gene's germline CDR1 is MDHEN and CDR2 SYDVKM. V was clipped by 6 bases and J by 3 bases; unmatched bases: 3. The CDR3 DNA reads TGTGCCAGCAGGCGGGACAGGGGGCGCTACGAGCAGTACTTC. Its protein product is CASRRDRGRYEQYF. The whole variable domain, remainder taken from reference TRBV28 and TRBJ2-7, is DVKVTQSSRYLVKRTGEKVFLECVQDMDHENMFWYRQDPGLGLRLIYFSYDVKMKEKGDIPEGYSVSREKKERFSLILESASTNQTSMYLCASRRDRGRYEQYFGPGTRLTVT.

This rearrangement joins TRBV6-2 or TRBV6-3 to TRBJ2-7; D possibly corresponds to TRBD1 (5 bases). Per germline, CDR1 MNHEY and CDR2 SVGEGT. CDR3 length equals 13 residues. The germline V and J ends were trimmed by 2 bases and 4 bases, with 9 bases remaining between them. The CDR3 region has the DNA TGTGCCAGCAGTTACGACAGCAAATACGAGCAGTACTTC. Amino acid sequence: CASSYDSKYEQYF.

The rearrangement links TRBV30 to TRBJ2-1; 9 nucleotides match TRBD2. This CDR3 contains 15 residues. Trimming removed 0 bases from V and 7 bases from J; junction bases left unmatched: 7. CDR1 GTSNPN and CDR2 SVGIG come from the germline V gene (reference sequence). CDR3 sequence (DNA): TGTGCCTGGAGTGTAATAGCGGGGGCCGGGAATGAGCAGTTCTTC. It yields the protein CAWSVIAGAGNEQFF.

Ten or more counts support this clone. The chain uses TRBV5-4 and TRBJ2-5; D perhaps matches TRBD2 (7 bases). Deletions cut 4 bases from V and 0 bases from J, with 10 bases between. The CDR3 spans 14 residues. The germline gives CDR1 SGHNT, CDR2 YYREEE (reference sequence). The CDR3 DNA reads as TGTGCCAGCAGCGGGGAGGGGGACCAAGAGACCCAGTACTTC. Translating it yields CASSGEGDQETQYF.

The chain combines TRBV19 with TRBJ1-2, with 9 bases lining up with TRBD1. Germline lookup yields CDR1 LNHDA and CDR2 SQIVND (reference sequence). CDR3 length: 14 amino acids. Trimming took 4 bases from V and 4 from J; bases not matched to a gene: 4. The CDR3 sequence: CASSTRQGVYGYTF. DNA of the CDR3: TGTGCCAGTAGTACCCGACAGGGGGTCTATGGCTACACCTTC.

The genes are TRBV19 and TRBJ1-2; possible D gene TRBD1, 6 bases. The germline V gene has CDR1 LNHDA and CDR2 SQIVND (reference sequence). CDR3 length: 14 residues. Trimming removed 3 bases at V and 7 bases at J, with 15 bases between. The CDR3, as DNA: TGTGCCAGTAGTATGGAACAGGGCAGGAGTGGCTACACCTTC. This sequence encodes CASSMEQGRSGYTF.

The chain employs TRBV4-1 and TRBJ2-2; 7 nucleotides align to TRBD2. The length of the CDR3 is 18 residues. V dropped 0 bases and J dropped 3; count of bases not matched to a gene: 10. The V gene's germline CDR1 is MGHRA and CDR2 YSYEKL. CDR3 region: CASSQEPGEGTDTGELFF. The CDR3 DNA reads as TGCGCCAGCAGCCAAGAACCTGGGGAGGGGACGGACACCGGGGAGCTGTTTTTT.

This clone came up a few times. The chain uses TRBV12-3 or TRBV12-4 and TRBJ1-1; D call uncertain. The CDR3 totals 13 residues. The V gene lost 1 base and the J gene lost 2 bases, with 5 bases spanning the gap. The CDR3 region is CASSLDSNTEAFF. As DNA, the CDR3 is TGTGCCAGCAGTTTAGACAGCAACACTGAAGCTTTCTTT.

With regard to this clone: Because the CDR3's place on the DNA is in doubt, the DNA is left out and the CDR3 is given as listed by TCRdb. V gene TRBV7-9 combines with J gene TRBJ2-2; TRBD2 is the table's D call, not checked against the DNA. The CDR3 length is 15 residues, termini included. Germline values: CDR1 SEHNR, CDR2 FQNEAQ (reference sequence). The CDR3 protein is CASSLESQSRGAVFF.

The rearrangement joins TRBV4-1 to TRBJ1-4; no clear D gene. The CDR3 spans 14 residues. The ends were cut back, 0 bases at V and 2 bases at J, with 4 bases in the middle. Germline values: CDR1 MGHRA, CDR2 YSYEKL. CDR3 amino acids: CASSQERTNEKLFF. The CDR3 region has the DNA TGCGCCAGCAGCCAAGAGCGGACTAATGAAAAACTGTTTTTT.